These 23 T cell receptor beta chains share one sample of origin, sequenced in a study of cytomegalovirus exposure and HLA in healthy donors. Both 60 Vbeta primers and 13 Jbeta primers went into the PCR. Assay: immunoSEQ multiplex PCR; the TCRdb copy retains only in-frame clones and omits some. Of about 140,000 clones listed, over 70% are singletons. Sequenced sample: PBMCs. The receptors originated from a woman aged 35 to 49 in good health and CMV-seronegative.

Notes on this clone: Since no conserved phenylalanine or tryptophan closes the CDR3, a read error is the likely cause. The CDR3 nucleotides read TGCGCCAGCAGCGAGGGACAAACCAACTATGGCTACACCCTC. It translates to CASSEGQTNYGYTL. V usage is TRBV5-1 and J usage is TRBJ1-2, with TRBD1 as a possible D gene (6 bases). V gave up 4 bases and J gave up 2 bases, with 12 bases separating them. Germline V gives CDR1 SGHRS, CDR2 YFSETQ. CDR3 length: 14 residues.

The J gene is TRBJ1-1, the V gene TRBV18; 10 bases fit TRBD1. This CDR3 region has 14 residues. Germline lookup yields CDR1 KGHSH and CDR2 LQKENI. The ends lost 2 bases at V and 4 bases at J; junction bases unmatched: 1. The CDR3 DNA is TGTGCCAGCTCACCAAGGACAGGGGGCACTGAAGCTTTCTTT. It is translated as CASSPRTGGTEAFF.

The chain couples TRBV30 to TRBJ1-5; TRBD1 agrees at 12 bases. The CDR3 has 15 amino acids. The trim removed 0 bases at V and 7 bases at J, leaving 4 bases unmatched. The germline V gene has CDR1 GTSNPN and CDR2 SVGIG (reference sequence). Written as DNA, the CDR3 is TGTGCCTGGAGTGTACAAGGGACAGGGGGCCAGCCCCAGCATTTT. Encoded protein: CAWSVQGTGGQPQHF.

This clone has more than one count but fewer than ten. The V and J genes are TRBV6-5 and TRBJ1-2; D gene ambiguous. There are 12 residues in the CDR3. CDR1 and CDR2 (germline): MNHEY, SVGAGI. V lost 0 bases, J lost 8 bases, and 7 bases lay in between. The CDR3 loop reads CASSYSSGGYTF. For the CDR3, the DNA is TGTGCCAGCAGTTACTCCAGTGGCGGCTACACCTTC.

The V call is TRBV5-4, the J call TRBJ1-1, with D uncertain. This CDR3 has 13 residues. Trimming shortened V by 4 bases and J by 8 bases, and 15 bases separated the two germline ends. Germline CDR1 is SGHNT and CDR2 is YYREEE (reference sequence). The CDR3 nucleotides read TGTGCCAGCAGCCTGAATACCGGGGAGGAAGCTTTCTTT. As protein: CASSLNTGEEAFF.

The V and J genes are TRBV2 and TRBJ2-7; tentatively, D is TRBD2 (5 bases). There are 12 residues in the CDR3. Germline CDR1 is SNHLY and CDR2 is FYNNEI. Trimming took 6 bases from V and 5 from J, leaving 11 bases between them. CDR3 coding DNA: TGTGCCAGCAGCCAACATAGCGACGAGCAGTACTTC. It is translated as CASSQHSDEQYF.

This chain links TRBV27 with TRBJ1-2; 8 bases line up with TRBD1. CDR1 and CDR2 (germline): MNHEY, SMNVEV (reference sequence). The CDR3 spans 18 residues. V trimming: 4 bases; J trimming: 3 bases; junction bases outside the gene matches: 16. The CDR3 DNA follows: TGTGCCAGCAGTTCCCGCCTCGGACAGGGCGGTTGGCACTATGGCTACACCTTC. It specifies CASSSRLGQGGWHYGYTF.

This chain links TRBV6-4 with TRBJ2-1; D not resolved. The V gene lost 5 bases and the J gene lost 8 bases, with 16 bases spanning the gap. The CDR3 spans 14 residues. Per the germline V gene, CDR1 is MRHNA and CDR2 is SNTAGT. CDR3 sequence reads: CASSPEVSQDEQFF. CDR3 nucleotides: TGTGCCAGCAGTCCGGAAGTGTCCCAGGATGAGCAGTTCTTC.

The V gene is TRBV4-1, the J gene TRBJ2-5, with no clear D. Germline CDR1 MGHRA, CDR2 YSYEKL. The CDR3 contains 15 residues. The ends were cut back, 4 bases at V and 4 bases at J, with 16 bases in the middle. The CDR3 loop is CASSRSELSAETQYF. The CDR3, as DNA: TGCGCCAGCAGCCGGTCGGAGTTATCTGCAGAGACCCAGTACTTC.

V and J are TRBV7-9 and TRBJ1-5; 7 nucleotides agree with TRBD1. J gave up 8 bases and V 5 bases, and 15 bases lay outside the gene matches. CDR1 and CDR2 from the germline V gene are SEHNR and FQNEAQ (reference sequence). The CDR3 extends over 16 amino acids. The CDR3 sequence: CASSEIGAGTAEPQHF. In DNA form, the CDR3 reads TGTGCCAGCAGCGAAATCGGAGCCGGGACAGCAGAGCCCCAGCATTTT.

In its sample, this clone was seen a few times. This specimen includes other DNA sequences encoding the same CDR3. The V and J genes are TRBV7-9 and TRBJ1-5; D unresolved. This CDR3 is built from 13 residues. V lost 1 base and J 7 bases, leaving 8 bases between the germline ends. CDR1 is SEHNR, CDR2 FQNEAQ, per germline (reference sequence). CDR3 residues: CASSLEGRQPQHF. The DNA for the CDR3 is TGTGCCAGCAGCTTAGAAGGGAGGCAGCCCCAGCATTTT.

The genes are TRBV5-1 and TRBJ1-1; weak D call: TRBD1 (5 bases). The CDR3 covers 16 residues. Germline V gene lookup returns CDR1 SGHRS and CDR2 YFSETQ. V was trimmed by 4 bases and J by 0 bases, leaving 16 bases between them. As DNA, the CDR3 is TGCGCCAGCAGCCCTCCGTCGGCAGGGATGAACACTGAAGCTTTCTTT. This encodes CASSPPSAGMNTEAFF.

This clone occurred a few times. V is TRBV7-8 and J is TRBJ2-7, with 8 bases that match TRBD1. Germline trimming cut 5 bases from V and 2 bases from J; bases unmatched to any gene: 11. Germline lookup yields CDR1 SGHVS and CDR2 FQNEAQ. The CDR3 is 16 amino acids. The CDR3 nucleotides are TGTGCCAGCAGCCCAACAACCGGGACAGGAGCCTACGAGCAGTACTTC. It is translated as CASSPTTGTGAYEQYF.

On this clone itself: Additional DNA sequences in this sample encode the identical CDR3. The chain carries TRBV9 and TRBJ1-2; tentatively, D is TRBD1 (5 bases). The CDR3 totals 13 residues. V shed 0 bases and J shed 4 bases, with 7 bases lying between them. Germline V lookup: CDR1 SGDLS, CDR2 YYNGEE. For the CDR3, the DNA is TGTGCCAGCAGCGTAGCGGGGGGCTATGGCTACACCTTC. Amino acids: CASSVAGGYGYTF.

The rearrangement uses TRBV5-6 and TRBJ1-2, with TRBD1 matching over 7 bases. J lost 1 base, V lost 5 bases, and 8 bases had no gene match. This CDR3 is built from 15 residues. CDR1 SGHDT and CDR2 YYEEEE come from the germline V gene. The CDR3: CASRSRDRDNYGYTF. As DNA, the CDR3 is TGTGCCAGCAGGTCCCGGGACAGAGATAACTATGGCTACACCTTC.

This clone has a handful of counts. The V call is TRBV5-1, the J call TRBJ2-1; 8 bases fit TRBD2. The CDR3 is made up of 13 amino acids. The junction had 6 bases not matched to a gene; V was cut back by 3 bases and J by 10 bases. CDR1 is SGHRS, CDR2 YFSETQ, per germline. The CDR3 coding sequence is TGCGCCAGCAGCTCCGGACTAGCATCCGAGCAGTTCTTC. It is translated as CASSSGLASEQFF.

The CDR3 region is CASSVGTDFQETQYF. The DNA of the CDR3 is TGTGCCAGCAGCGTAGGGACAGACTTCCAAGAGACCCAGTACTTC. The genes are TRBV9 and TRBJ2-5; tentatively, D is TRBD1 (6 bases). The length of the CDR3 is 15 residues. Germline V gene data show CDR1 as SGDLS and CDR2 as YYNGEE. Trimming removed 0 bases at V and 1 base at J, with 10 bases between.

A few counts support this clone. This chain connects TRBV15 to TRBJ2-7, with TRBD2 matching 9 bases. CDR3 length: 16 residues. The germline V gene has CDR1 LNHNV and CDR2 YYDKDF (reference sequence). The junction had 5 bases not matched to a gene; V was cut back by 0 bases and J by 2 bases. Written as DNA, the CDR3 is TGTGCCACCAGCAGAGATTTCGGCGGGGGGGCCTACGAGCAGTACTTC. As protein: CATSRDFGGGAYEQYF.

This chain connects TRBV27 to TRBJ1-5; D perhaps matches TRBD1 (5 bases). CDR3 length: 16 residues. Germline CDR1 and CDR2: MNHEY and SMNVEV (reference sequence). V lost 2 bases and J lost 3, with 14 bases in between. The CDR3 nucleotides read TGTGCCAGCAGTTTAGGTACAGGAGCTCTCAATCAGCCCCAGCATTTT. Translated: CASSLGTGALNQPQHF.

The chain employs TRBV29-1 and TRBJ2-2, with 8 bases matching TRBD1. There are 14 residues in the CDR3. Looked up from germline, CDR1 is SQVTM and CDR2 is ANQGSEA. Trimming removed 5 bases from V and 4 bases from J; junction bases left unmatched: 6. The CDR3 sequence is CSVLTGVVTGELFF. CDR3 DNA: TGCAGCGTTCTGACAGGGGTTGTCACCGGGGAGCTGTTTTTT.

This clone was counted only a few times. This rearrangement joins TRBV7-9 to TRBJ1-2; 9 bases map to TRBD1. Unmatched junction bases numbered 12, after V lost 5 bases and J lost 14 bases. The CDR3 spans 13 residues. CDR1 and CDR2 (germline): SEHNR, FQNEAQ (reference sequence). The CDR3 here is CASSLGQGLVDTF. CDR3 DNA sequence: TGTGCCAGCAGCCTGGGACAGGGACTAGTTGATACCTTC.

Here the CDR3 reads CASSGTGVGSGANVLTF. In DNA, the CDR3 is TGTGCCAGCAGTGGGACAGGGGTAGGATCTGGGGCCAACGTCCTGACTTTC. The rearrangement joins TRBV6-4 to TRBJ2-6; TRBD1 aligns across 9 bases. This CDR3 has 17 residues. Trimming removed 4 bases from V and 1 base from J; junction bases left unmatched: 5. From germline, CDR1 is MRHNA and CDR2 SNTAGT.

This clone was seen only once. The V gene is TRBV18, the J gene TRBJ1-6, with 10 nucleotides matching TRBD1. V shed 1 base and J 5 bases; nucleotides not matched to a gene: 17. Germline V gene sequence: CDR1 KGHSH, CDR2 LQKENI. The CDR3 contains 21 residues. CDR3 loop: CASSPRSSVKSGQGHNSPLHF. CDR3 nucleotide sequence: TGTGCCAGCTCACCACGATCATCGGTGAAATCGGGACAGGGGCATAATTCACCCCTCCACTTT.